These T cell receptor beta chains were read from a single sample in a study of beta chain features in type 1 diabetes. Sequenced by immunoSEQ multiplex PCR; TCRdb stores in-frame clones only, minus some. This table has around 600,000 clones, roughly 12% appearing once. Sequencing was performed on naive CD4+ T cells from blood. Receptors originate from a man aged 30-40 years with type 1 diabetes. Both conserved end residues are part of each CDR3. A D gene is named only where the DNA matches it firmly. Some rows have no size entry. The others give once, few or many, or a class for an expanded clone.

J gene: TRBJ2-7; clone size: few; D gene: TRBD1; V gene: TRBV7-6; CDR3 protein: CASSSRQGDEQYF; CDR3 DNA: TGTGCCAGCAGCTCGCGACAGGGCGACGAGCAGTACTTC
J gene: TRBJ1-3; clone size: .; D gene: .; V gene: TRBV7-6; CDR3 protein: CASSSIGFRRSNSGNTIYF; CDR3 DNA: TGTGCCAGCAGCTCTATAGGTTTTCGCAGGTCCAACTCTGGAAACACCATATATTTT
J gene: TRBJ1-4; clone size: .; D gene: TRBD1; V gene: TRBV28; CDR3 protein: CASSSPGQGILANEKLFF; CDR3 DNA: TGTGCCAGCAGTTCCCCGGGACAGGGGATTTTGGCTAATGAAAAACTGTTTTTT
J gene: TRBJ2-7; clone size: .; D gene: .; V gene: TRBV5-1; CDR3 protein: CASTPTGDSYEQYF; CDR3 DNA: TGCGCCAGCACCCCGACCGGGGACTCCTACGAGCAGTACTTC
J gene: TRBJ2-3; clone size: .; D gene: .; V gene: TRBV7-6; CDR3 protein: CASSLTSSIDTQYF; CDR3 DNA: TGTGCCAGCAGCTTAACTTCAAGCATAGATACGCAGTATTTT
J gene: TRBJ2-5; clone size: .; D gene: .; V gene: TRBV4-3; CDR3 protein: CASSQDPAGDQETQYF; CDR3 DNA: TGCGCCAGCAGCCAAGATCCAGCGGGCGACCAAGAGACCCAGTACTTC
J gene: TRBJ2-7; clone size: few; D gene: TRBD1; V gene: TRBV5-1; CDR3 protein: CASSLWDSSYEQYF; CDR3 DNA: TGCGCCAGCAGCTTGTGGGACAGCTCCTACGAGCAGTACTTC
J gene: TRBJ2-3; clone size: .; D gene: TRBD1; V gene: TRBV6-6; CDR3 protein: CASSYAGGFADTQYF; CDR3 DNA: TGTGCCAGCAGTTACGCAGGGGGTTTCGCAGATACGCAGTATTTT
J gene: TRBJ1-5; clone size: few; D gene: TRBD1; V gene: TRBV7-9; CDR3 protein: CASSPTGDQPQHF; CDR3 DNA: TGTGCCAGCAGTCCGACAGGGGATCAGCCCCAGCATTTT
J gene: TRBJ2-1; clone size: .; D gene: TRBD2; V gene: TRBV5-4; CDR3 protein: CASSLESSGGNEQFF; CDR3 DNA: TGTGCCAGCAGCTTGGAATCATCGGGGGGCAATGAGCAGTTCTTC
J gene: TRBJ2-5; clone size: few; D gene: TRBD2; V gene: TRBV7-2; CDR3 protein: CASSPSLRGDGLETQYF; CDR3 DNA: TGTGCCAGCAGCCCCTCTCTGCGGGGGGATGGGTTAGAGACCCAGTACTTC
J gene: TRBJ1-4; clone size: few; D gene: .; V gene: TRBV30; CDR3 protein: CAWSVVGEKLFF; CDR3 DNA: TGTGCCTGGAGTGTTGTGGGTGAAAAACTGTTTTTT
J gene: TRBJ1-1; clone size: .; D gene: .; V gene: TRBV18; CDR3 protein: CASSPQGSDSLGGTEAFF; CDR3 DNA: TGTGCCAGCTCACCACAAGGGAGTGATAGCCTGGGTGGCACTGAAGCTTTCTTT
J gene: TRBJ2-7; clone size: few; D gene: .; V gene: TRBV5-1; CDR3 protein: CASSLSQGVGEQYF; CDR3 DNA: TGCGCCAGCAGCTTGTCTCAGGGAGTGGGCGAGCAGTACTTC
J gene: TRBJ2-2; clone size: few; D gene: .; V gene: TRBV7-6; CDR3 protein: CASSLAGNTGELFF; CDR3 DNA: TGTGCCAGCAGCTTAGCGGGGAACACCGGGGAGCTGTTTTTT
J gene: TRBJ1-5; clone size: few; D gene: .; V gene: TRBV27; CDR3 protein: CASSFPAYGTNQPQHF; CDR3 DNA: TGTGCCAGCAGTTTTCCGGCGTACGGGACCAATCAGCCCCAGCATTTT
J gene: TRBJ1-6; clone size: few; D gene: .; V gene: TRBV10-3; CDR3 protein: CAISDWQGGGNSPLHF; CDR3 DNA: TGTGCCATCAGTGATTGGCAGGGAGGCGGTAATTCACCCCTCCACTTT
J gene: TRBJ2-7; clone size: few; D gene: TRBD1; V gene: TRBV28; CDR3 protein: CASSSGGAGTYEQYF; CDR3 DNA: TGTGCCAGCAGTTCAGGGGGCGCAGGGACCTACGAGCAGTACTTC
J gene: TRBJ1-2; clone size: .; D gene: .; V gene: TRBV7-2; CDR3 protein: CASSPPGNVYGYTF; CDR3 DNA: TGTGCCAGCAGCCCCCCGGGTAACGTCTATGGCTACACCTTC
J gene: TRBJ2-6; clone size: few; D gene: .; V gene: TRBV28; CDR3 protein: CASTISGANVLTF; CDR3 DNA: TGTGCCAGCACTATATCTGGGGCCAACGTCCTGACTTTC
J gene: TRBJ2-3; clone size: .; D gene: TRBD2; V gene: TRBV6-6; CDR3 protein: CASSALAGEQGDTQYF; CDR3 DNA: TGTGCCAGCAGTGCCCTAGCGGGGGAACAGGGAGATACGCAGTATTTT
J gene: TRBJ2-5; clone size: .; D gene: TRBD1; V gene: TRBV14; CDR3 protein: CASSPGQSQETQYF; CDR3 DNA: TGTGCCAGCAGCCCGGGACAGAGCCAAGAGACCCAGTACTTC
J gene: TRBJ2-4; clone size: .; D gene: .; V gene: TRBV2; CDR3 protein: CASSERVPQNIQYF; CDR3 DNA: TGTGCCAGCAGTGAGCGGGTACCCCAAAACATTCAGTACTTC
J gene: TRBJ2-1; clone size: .; D gene: .; V gene: TRBV7-9; CDR3 protein: CAADSYNEQFF; CDR3 DNA: TGTGCCGCAGACAGCTACAATGAGCAGTTCTTC
J gene: TRBJ2-2; clone size: few; D gene: .; V gene: TRBV7-3; CDR3 protein: CASSPTGLTGELFF; CDR3 DNA: TGTGCCAGCAGTCCCACGGGGCTCACCGGGGAGCTGTTTTTT
J gene: TRBJ1-1; clone size: .; D gene: TRBD1; V gene: TRBV6-5; CDR3 protein: CASGQGGATNTEAFF; CDR3 DNA: TGTGCCAGCGGGCAGGGGGGTGCCACGAACACTGAAGCTTTCTTT
J gene: TRBJ2-7; clone size: few; D gene: .; V gene: TRBV28; CDR3 protein: CASRQEFYEQYF; CDR3 DNA: TGTGCCAGCAGGCAGGAATTCTACGAGCAGTACTTC
J gene: TRBJ2-7; clone size: few; D gene: TRBD1; V gene: TRBV25-1; CDR3 protein: CASSETTGNFPYEQYF; CDR3 DNA: TGTGCCAGCAGTGAAACGACAGGGAACTTCCCCTACGAGCAGTACTTC
J gene: TRBJ2-7; clone size: .; D gene: .; V gene: TRBV29-1; CDR3 protein: CSVEDRGLTSYEQYF; CDR3 DNA: TGCAGCGTTGAAGATCGGGGGCTTACCTCCTACGAGCAGTACTTC
J gene: TRBJ1-4; clone size: .; D gene: .; V gene: TRBV5-1; CDR3 protein: CASSLEATNEKLFF; CDR3 DNA: TGCGCCAGCAGCTTGGAAGCAACTAATGAAAAACTGTTTTTT
J gene: TRBJ2-7; clone size: .; D gene: .; V gene: TRBV7-2; CDR3 protein: CASSLSGIYEQYF; CDR3 DNA: TGTGCCAGCAGCTTATCGGGGATTTACGAGCAGTACTTC
J gene: TRBJ2-1; clone size: .; D gene: .; V gene: TRBV18; CDR3 protein: CASSTGRDNEQFF; CDR3 DNA: TGTGCCAGCTCAACTGGACGGGACAATGAGCAGTTCTTC
J gene: TRBJ2-7; clone size: .; D gene: .; V gene: TRBV25-1; CDR3 protein: CASSDGGILPSF; CDR3 DNA: TGTGCCAGCAGTGACGGAGGGATTTTACCCTCCTTC
J gene: TRBJ2-1; clone size: .; D gene: .; V gene: TRBV4-3; CDR3 protein: CASSQDWTLSYNEQFF; CDR3 DNA: TGCGCCAGCAGCCAAGACTGGACCCTGTCCTACAATGAGCAGTTCTTC
J gene: TRBJ1-3; clone size: once; D gene: .; V gene: TRBV11-2; CDR3 protein: CASSLETGNTIYF; CDR3 DNA: TGTGCCAGCAGCTTAGAGACTGGAAACACCATATATTTT
J gene: TRBJ2-1; clone size: few; D gene: TRBD1; V gene: TRBV19; CDR3 protein: CASRTGKTYNEQFF; CDR3 DNA: TGTGCCAGTCGGACAGGGAAGACCTACAATGAGCAGTTCTTC
J gene: TRBJ1-4; clone size: few; D gene: .; V gene: TRBV7-6; CDR3 protein: CASSLGQTTNEKLFF; CDR3 DNA: TGTGCCAGCAGCTTAGGACAGACAACTAATGAAAAACTGTTTTTT
J gene: TRBJ2-3; clone size: .; D gene: .; V gene: TRBV27; CDR3 protein: CASSRRTSTDTQYF; CDR3 DNA: TGTGCCAGCAGTAGGAGGACTAGCACAGATACGCAGTATTTT
J gene: TRBJ1-6; clone size: .; D gene: .; V gene: TRBV7-2; CDR3 protein: CASSATGAHTNNSPLHF; CDR3 DNA: TGTGCCAGCAGCGCCACTGGGGCGCATACGAATAATTCACCCCTCCACTTT
J gene: TRBJ2-7; clone size: .; D gene: .; V gene: TRBV15; CDR3 protein: CATRDYSLGEQYF; CDR3 DNA: TGTGCCACCAGAGACTACTCCCTCGGCGAGCAGTACTTC
J gene: TRBJ2-5; clone size: few; D gene: .; V gene: TRBV4-1; CDR3 protein: CASSQEATGETQYF; CDR3 DNA: TGCGCCAGCAGCCAAGAAGCTACGGGAGAGACCCAGTACTTC
J gene: TRBJ2-3; clone size: .; D gene: .; V gene: TRBV5-1; CDR3 protein: CASSLVVGTDTQYF; CDR3 DNA: TGCGCCAGCAGCTTGGTAGTAGGCACAGATACGCAGTATTTT
J gene: TRBJ2-3; clone size: .; D gene: TRBD2; V gene: TRBV9; CDR3 protein: CASSPQTSGGADTQYF; CDR3 DNA: TGTGCCAGCAGCCCCCAGACTAGCGGGGGGGCAGATACGCAGTATTTT
J gene: TRBJ1-1; clone size: few; D gene: TRBD1; V gene: TRBV29-1; CDR3 protein: CSVQGGEAFF; CDR3 DNA: TGCAGTGTACAGGGGGGTGAAGCTTTCTTT
J gene: TRBJ2-3; clone size: few; D gene: TRBD2; V gene: TRBV5-1; CDR3 protein: CASSLDPAGSTDTQYF; CDR3 DNA: TGCGCCAGCAGCTTGGATCCAGCGGGGAGCACAGATACGCAGTATTTT